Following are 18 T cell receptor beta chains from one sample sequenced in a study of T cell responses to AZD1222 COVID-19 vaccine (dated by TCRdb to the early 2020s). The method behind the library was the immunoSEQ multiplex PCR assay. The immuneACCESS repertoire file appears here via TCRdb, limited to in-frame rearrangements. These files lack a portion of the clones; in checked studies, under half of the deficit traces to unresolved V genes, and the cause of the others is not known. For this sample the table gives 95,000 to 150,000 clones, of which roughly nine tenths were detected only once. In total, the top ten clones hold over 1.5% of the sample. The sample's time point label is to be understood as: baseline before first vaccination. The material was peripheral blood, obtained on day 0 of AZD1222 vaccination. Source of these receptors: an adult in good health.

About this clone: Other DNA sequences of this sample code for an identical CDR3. For the CDR3, the DNA is TGCAGCGTCGGAGACAGGGGCTATGGCTACACCTTC. Its protein is CSVGDRGYGYTF. This chain uses TRBV29-1 with TRBJ1-2; 8 bases fit TRBD1. Germline-derived CDR1 and CDR2 are SQVTM and ANQGSEA. Trimming removed 6 bases from V and 4 bases from J; junction bases left unmatched: 4. CDR3 size: 12 residues. The variable domain in full, completed from reference TRBV29-1 and TRBJ1-2, reads SAVISQKPSRDICQRGTSLTIQCQVDSQVTMMFWYRQQPGQSLTLIATANQGSEATYESGFVIDKFPISRPNLTFSTLTVSNMSPEDSSIYLCSVGDRGYGYTFGSGTRLTVV.

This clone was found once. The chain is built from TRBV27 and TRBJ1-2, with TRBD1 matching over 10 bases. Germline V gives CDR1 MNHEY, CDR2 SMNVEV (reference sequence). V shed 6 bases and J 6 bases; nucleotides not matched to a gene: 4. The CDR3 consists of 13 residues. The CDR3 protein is CASRRQGANGYTF. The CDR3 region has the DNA TGTGCCAGCAGGCGACAGGGGGCCAATGGCTACACCTTC.

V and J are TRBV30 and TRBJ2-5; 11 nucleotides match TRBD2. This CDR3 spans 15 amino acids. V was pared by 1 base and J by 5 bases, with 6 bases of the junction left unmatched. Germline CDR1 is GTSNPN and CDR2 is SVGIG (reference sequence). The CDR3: CAWSEGLAVGETQYF. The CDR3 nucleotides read TGTGCCTGGAGTGAGGGACTAGCGGTAGGGGAGACCCAGTACTTC.

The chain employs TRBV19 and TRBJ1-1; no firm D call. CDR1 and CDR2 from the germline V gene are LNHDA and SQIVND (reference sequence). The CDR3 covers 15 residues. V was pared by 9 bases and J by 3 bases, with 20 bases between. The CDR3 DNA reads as TGTGCCAGCCAGACCCCCCCGGGCGAGGACACTGAAGCTTTCTTT. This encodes CASQTPPGEDTEAFF.

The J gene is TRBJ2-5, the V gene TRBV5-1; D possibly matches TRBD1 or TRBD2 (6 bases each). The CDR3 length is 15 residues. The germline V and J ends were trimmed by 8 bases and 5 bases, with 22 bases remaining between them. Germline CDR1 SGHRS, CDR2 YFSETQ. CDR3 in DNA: TGCGCCAGTACACCGGGGGCAGGGCGATCGGAGACCCAGTACTTC. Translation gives CASTPGAGRSETQYF.

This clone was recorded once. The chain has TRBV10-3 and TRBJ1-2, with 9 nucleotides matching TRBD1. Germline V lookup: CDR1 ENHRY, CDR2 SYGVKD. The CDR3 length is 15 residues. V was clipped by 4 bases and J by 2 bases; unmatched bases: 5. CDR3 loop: CAISGGQGRNYGYTF. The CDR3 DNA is TGTGCCATCAGTGGGGGACAGGGACGCAACTATGGCTACACCTTC.

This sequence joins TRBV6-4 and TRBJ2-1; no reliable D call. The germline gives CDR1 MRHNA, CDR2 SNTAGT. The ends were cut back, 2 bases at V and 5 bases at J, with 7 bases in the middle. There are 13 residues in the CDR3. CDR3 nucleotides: TGTGCCAGCAGTGACCCTAATCACAATGAGCAGTTCTTC. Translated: CASSDPNHNEQFF.

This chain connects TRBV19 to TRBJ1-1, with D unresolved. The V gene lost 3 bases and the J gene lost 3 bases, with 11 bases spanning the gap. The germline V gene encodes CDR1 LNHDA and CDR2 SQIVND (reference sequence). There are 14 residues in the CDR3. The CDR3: CASSMRGRDTEAFF. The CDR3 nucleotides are TGTGCCAGTAGTATGCGTGGACGAGACACTGAAGCTTTCTTT.

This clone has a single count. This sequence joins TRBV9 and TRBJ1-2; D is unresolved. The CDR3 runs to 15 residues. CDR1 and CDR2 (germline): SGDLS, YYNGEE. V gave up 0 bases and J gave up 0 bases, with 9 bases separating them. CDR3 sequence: CASSVGYSTNYGYTF. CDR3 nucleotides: TGTGCCAGCAGCGTAGGGTACTCTACTAACTATGGCTACACCTTC.

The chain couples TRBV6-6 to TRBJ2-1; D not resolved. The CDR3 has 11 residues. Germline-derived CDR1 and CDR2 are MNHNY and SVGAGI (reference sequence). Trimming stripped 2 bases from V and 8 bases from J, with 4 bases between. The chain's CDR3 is CASSYGDEQFF. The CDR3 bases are TGTGCCAGCAGTTACGGGGATGAGCAGTTCTTC.

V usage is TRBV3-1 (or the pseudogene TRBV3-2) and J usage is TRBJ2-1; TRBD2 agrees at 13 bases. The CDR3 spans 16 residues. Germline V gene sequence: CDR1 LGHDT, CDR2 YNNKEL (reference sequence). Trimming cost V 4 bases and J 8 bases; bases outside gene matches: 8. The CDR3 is CASSPGTSGMVDEQFF. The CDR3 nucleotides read TGTGCCAGCAGCCCGGGGACTAGCGGGATGGTCGATGAGCAGTTCTTC.

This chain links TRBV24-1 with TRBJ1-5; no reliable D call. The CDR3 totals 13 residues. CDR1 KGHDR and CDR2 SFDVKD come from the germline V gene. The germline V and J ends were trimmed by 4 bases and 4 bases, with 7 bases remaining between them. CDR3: CATSEGLNQPQHF. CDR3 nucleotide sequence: TGTGCCACCAGTGAAGGACTAAATCAGCCCCAGCATTTT.

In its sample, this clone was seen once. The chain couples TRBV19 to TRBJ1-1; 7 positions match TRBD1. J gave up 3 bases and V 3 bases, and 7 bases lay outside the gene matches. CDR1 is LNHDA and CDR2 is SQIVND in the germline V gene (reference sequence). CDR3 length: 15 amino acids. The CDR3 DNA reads TGTGCCAGTAGTATTCGGGGGCAGGGGGACACTGAAGCTTTCTTT. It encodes CASSIRGQGDTEAFF. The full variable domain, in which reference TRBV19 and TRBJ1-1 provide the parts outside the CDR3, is DGGITQSPKYLFRKEGQNVTLSCEQNLNHDAMYWYRQDPGQGLRLIYYSQIVNDFQKGDIAEGYSVSREKKESFPLTVTSAQKNPTAFYLCASSIRGQGDTEAFFGQGTRLTVV.

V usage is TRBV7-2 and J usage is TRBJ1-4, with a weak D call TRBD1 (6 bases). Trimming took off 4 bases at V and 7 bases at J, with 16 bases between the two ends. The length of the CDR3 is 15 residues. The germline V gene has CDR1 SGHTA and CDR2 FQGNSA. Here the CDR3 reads CASSSGRRGLEKLFF. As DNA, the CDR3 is TGTGCCAGCAGCTCCGGCCGCCGGGGGCTTGAAAAACTGTTTTTT.

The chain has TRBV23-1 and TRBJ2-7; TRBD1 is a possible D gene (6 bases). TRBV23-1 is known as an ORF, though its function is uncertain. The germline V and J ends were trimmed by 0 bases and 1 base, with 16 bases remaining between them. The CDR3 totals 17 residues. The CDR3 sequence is CASSQSRTADSSYEQYV. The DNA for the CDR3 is TGCGCCAGCAGTCAATCTCGGACAGCGGACTCATCCTACGAGCAGTACGTC.

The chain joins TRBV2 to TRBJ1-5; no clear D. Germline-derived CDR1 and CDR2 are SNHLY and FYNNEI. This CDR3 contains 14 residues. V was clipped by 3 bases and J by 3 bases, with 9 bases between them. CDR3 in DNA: TGTGCCAGCAGTGAGAAGGGATACAATCAGCCCCAGCATTTT. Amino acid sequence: CASSEKGYNQPQHF.

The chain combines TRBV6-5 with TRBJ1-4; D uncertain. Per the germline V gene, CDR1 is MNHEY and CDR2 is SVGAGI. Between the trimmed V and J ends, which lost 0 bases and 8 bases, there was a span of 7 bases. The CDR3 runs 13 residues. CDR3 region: CASSYSRGEKLFF. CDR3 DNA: TGTGCCAGCAGTTACTCAAGAGGCGAAAAACTGTTTTTT.

CDR3 in amino acids: CASSLSGRYNSPLHF. In nucleotides, the CDR3 is TGTGCCAGCAGTTTATCCGGGAGGTATAATTCACCCCTCCACTTT. The chain has TRBV27 and TRBJ1-6; no firm D call. Germline lookup yields CDR1 MNHEY and CDR2 SMNVEV (reference sequence). With 0 bases removed from V and 4 bases from J, the gap between germline ends came to 7 bases. CDR3 length: 15 amino acids.